What follows is one TCR beta chain and its context. Germline V gene data show CDR1 as MDHEN and CDR2 as SYDVKM. The CDR3 totals 16 residues. About 37,500 genome equivalents of blood DNA were amplified for TRB. This sample was included in a study of T cell clusters in autoimmune cytopenias. For the study at large: The median distinct TRB clonotype count was roughly 2,400 per sample, from a median around 50,000 reads.

Multiplex touch-down PCR amplified TRB using TRB-A and TRB-B pools in one tube. TCRdb reanalyzed the multiplex PCR reads, giving one entry per CDR3 protein sequence and no DNA. Across 1,000 or so distinct CDR3 sequences, the top ten clones capture approximately 32% of the sample. The chain is built from TRBV28 and TRBJ2-7; TCRdb's assignment of TRBD2 cannot be checked, as there is no DNA. This TCR was sampled from a human donor with an autoimmune cytopenia or autoimmune hepatitis (not recorded which). The sequenced material came from peripheral blood. The CDR3 protein is CVSSGPWPSGYYEQYF.